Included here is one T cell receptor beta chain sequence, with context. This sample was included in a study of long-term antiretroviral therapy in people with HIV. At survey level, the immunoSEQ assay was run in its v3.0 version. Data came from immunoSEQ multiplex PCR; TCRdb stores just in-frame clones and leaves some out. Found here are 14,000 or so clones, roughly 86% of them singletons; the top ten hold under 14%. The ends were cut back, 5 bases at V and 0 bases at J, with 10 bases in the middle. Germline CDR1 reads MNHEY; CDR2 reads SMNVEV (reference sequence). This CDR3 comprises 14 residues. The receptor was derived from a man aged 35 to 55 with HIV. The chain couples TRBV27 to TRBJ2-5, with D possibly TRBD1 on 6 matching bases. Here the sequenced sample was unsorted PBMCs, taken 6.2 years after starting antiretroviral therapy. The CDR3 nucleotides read TGTGCCAGCAGTCTCCGGGACAACCAAGAGACCCAGTACTTC. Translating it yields CASSLRDNQETQYF.